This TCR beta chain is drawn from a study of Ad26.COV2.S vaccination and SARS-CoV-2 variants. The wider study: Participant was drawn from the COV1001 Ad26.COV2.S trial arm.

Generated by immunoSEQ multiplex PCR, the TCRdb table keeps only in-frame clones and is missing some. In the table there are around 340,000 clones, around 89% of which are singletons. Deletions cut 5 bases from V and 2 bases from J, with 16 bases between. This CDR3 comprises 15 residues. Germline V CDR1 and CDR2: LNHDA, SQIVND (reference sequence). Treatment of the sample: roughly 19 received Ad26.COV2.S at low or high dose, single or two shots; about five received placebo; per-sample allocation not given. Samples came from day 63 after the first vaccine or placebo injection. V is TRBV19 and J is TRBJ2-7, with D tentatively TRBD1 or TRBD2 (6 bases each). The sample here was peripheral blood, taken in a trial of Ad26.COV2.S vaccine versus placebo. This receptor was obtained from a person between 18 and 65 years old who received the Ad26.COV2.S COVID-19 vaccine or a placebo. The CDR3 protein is CASSGRDRGPYEQYF. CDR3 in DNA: TGTGCCAGTAGTGGACGGGACCGGGGGCCCTACGAGCAGTACTTC.